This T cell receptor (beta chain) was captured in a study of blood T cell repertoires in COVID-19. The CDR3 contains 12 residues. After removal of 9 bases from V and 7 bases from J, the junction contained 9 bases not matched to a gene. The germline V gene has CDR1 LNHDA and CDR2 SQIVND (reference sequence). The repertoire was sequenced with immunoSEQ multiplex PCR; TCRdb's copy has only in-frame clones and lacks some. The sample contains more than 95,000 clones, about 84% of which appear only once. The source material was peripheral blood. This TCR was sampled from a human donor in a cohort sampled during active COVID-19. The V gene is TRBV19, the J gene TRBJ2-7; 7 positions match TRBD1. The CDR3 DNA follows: TGTGCCAGGGGAGACAGGGATCGGGAGCAGTACTTC. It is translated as CARGDRDREQYF.